Listed here are 3 T cell receptor beta chains from one sample, sequenced in a study of T-cell reconstitution after alpha-beta-depleted transplantation in children. TCRbeta library construction was performed incorporating unique molecular identifiers. One entry per CDR3 protein, called by TCRdb with MiXCR from the PCR reads. This table holds 150,000 to 200,000 distinct CDR3 sequences, 6.3% found once. This material consisted of PBMCs, taken before TCRalphabeta/CD19-depleted stem cell transplant. These receptors all come from a girl less than two years old with combined immunodeficiency, due to receive a stem cell transplant.

This clonotype was observed many times. Here the CDR3 DNA reads TGCAGCGCCACGCGGGGGGTGATGGGTTCACCCCTCCACTTT. This encodes CSATRGVMGSPLHF. The genes are TRBV20-1 and TRBJ1-6; TRBD1 is a possible D gene (5 bases). Per germline, CDR1 DFQATT and CDR2 SNEGSKA (reference sequence). This CDR3 is 14 amino acids long.

There are many counts of this clonotype. The CDR3 nucleotides are TGTGCCAGCAGTGACCGGGACAGGGGACCGAGCACAGATACGCAGTATTTT. Translation gives CASSDRDRGPSTDTQYF. This chain joins TRBV28 and TRBJ2-3; 10 bases match TRBD1. The V segment lost 5 bases and the J segment 0 bases; nucleotides outside the gene matches: 8. The germline gives CDR1 MDHEN, CDR2 SYDVKM. The CDR3 contains 17 residues.

This clonotype was recorded at least ten times. The chain combines TRBV5-6 with TRBJ2-5; the D is unclear. Germline CDR1 reads SGHDT; CDR2 reads YYEEEE. V dropped 4 bases and J dropped 4 bases, with 8 bases sitting between them. This CDR3 has 12 amino acids. The CDR3 protein is CASSADRETQYF. The CDR3 DNA reads TGTGCCAGCAGCGCCGATAGAGAGACCCAGTACTTC.